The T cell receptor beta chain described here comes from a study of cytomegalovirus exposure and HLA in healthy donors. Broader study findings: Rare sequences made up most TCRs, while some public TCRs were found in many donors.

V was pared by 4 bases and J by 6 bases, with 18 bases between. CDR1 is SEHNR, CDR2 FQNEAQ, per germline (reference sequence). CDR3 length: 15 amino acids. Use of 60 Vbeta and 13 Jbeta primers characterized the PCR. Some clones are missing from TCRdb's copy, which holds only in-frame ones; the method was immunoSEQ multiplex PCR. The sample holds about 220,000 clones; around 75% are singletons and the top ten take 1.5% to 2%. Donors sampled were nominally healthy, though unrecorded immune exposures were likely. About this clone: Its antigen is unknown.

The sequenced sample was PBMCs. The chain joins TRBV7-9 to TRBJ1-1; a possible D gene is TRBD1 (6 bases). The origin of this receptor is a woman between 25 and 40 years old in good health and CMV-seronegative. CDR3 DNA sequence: TGTGCCAGCAGCTCCCCGATTAGGGGGTTGCCTGAAGCTTTCTTT. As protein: CASSSPIRGLPEAFF.